What follows is one T cell receptor beta chain and its context. How the authors handled the data: Nucleated cell number was recorded as an estimate derived from reference gene primer amplification. The protocol was immunoSEQ multiplex PCR, while the TCRdb copy is restricted to in-frame clones and leaves out a portion. V, J and clone size are those of that table, while D and trimming were read from the DNA. The profile covers about 160,000 clones, with 85% appearing a single time and over 3% taken by the ten largest. This entry belongs to a study of blood T cell repertoires in COVID-19. About the study: From the United States, Italy and Spain came samples of acute and convalescent COVID-19. T cells, B-cell-depleted T cells, or PBMCs supplied cDNA or gDNA.

The germline gives CDR1 MNHEY, CDR2 SVGAGI. The V gene lost 2 bases and the J gene lost 3 bases, with 10 bases spanning the gap. This CDR3 spans 15 amino acids. The chain carries TRBV6-5 and TRBJ1-4; maybe TRBD1 (6 bases). Sequencing input: peripheral blood. The clonotype was recovered from a human donor with acute or convalescent COVID-19. The donor label of this sample is uncertain. The chain's CDR3 is CASSYMGASNEKLFF. The CDR3 DNA reads TGTGCCAGCAGTTACATGGGGGCGTCTAATGAAAAACTGTTTTTT.